What follows describes a single TCR beta chain. The germline V gene has CDR1 SGHNT and CDR2 YYREEE (reference sequence). V dropped 2 bases and J dropped 4 bases, with 18 bases sitting between them. The CDR3 length is 17 residues. Participant reports of clinical history set cohort assignment. These data originate in a study of blood T cell repertoires in COVID-19. Profiling relied on immunoSEQ multiplex PCR, and the TCRdb table lists in-frame clones only, not all of them. The repertoire holds around 250,000 clones, with around 90% as singletons. Sequenced material: PBMCs or T cells enriched from blood (not recorded which). J is TRBJ2-2 and V is TRBV5-4; tentatively, D is TRBD1 (6 bases). The TCR sequence derives from a woman aged 40 to 50 who had been exposed to COVID-19. CDR3 loop: CASSFLGTGSGTGELFF. Here the CDR3 DNA reads TGTGCCAGCAGCTTTCTGGGAACAGGGTCAGGCACCGGGGAGCTGTTTTTT.